These T cell receptor beta chains were read from a single sample in a study of cytomegalovirus exposure and HLA in healthy donors. Sequencing was performed with immunoSEQ multiplex PCR; in TCRdb, only in-frame clones are kept and a portion is missing. Of fewer than 200,000 clones listed, 80% to 85% are singletons. The specimen was PBMCs. Receptor source: a woman aged 18-30 years in good health and CMV-seropositive. Both conserved end residues are part of each CDR3. The order of the fields is V gene, D gene, J gene, clone size, CDR3 protein, CDR3 DNA. The D gene is left open where the match is weak. Only some rows state a clone size, as once, few, many or a class for expanded clones.

>TRBV29-1|-|TRBJ1-2|few
CSVERSSYGYTF
TGCAGCGTTGAGCGGTCTAGTTATGGCTACACCTTC
>TRBV29-1|-|TRBJ2-3|once
CSVVEPGNADTQYF
TGCAGCGTTGTAGAGCCAGGGAATGCAGATACGCAGTATTTT
>TRBV6-1|-|TRBJ1-2|-
CASSEAGAGADGYTF
TGTGCCAGCAGTGAAGCGGGCGCGGGGGCGGACGGCTACACCTTC
>TRBV5-4|-|TRBJ2-2|-
CASSSTIQTGELFF
TGTGCCAGCAGCTCCACCATTCAGACCGGGGAGCTGTTTTTT
>TRBV2|-|TRBJ1-5|-
CASSDRFNQPQHF
TGTGCCAGCAGTGACAGGTTTAATCAGCCCCAGCATTTT
>TRBV5-1|TRBD1|TRBJ1-3|once
CASSLGTAGNTIYF
TGCGCCAGCAGCTTAGGGACAGCTGGAAACACCATATATTTT
>TRBV27|-|TRBJ1-2|-
CASARFGDGYTF
TGTGCCAGTGCGAGGTTTGGAGATGGCTACACCTTC
>TRBV2|TRBD1|TRBJ1-1|-
CASSIQGALNTEAFF
TGTGCCAGCAGTATACAGGGGGCTCTGAACACTGAAGCTTTCTTT
>TRBV7-2|TRBD2|TRBJ2-7|once
CASSREAGASPPEQYF
TGTGCCAGCAGCAGGGAAGCGGGGGCCTCCCCCCCCGAGCAGTACTTC
>TRBV7-2|TRBD2|TRBJ2-3|-
CASSLVVAGVSTDTQYF
TGTGCCAGCAGCTTAGTTGTAGCGGGGGTGAGCACAGATACGCAGTATTTT
>TRBV11-2|-|TRBJ2-3|-
CASSLSRGSSTDTQYF
TGTGCCAGCAGCTTATCTCGCGGCTCTAGCACAGATACGCAGTATTTT
>TRBV11-3|TRBD2|TRBJ2-2|-
CASSFRTSGGTGELFF
TGTGCCAGCAGCTTCCGGACTAGCGGGGGGACCGGGGAGCTGTTTTTT
>TRBV2|-|TRBJ1-4|-
CASSETGLNEKLFF
TGTGCCAGCAGTGAGACAGGCCTTAATGAAAAACTGTTTTTT
>TRBV4-1|-|TRBJ1-5|-
CASSFTAAASQPQHF
TGCGCCAGCAGCTTCACAGCGGCCGCCTCTCAGCCCCAGCATTTT
>TRBV15|TRBD1|TRBJ1-2|-
CATSRGGRGPLGYTF
TGTGCCACCAGCAGAGGGGGCAGGGGGCCGTTAGGCTACACCTTC
>TRBV7-2|TRBD1|TRBJ1-2|-
CASSLEQGATYGYTF
TGTGCCAGCAGCTTAGAACAGGGGGCGACCTATGGCTACACCTTC
>TRBV9|-|TRBJ2-4|-
CASSVGTENIQYF
TGTGCCAGCAGCGTAGGGACAGAAAACATTCAGTACTTC
>TRBV10-3|-|TRBJ1-2|-
CAISEAGVGYTF
TGTGCCATCAGTGAAGCGGGGGTCGGCTACACCTTC
>TRBV19|TRBD1|TRBJ1-1|-
CASRDRGLGEAFF
TGTGCCAGTAGGGACAGGGGACTCGGTGAAGCTTTCTTT
>TRBV4-2|-|TRBJ2-7|-
CASSQDPGREQYF
TGTGCCAGCAGCCAAGATCCGGGGAGGGAGCAGTACTTC
>TRBV9|-|TRBJ2-1|-
CASSVGDYNEQFF
TGTGCCAGCAGCGTAGGTGACTATAATGAGCAGTTCTTC
>TRBV2|TRBD1|TRBJ1-5|-
CASSEMAGGNQPQHF
TGTGCCAGCAGTGAGATGGCAGGGGGTAATCAGCCCCAGCATTTT
>TRBV9|TRBD2|TRBJ2-5|-
CASSTRGGGQETQYF
TGTGCCAGCAGCACCCGGGGGGGCGGCCAAGAGACCCAGTACTTC
>TRBV18|-|TRBJ1-4|few
CASSPTLPGNEKLFF
TGTGCCAGCTCACCAACCCTGCCGGGTAATGAAAAACTGTTTTTT
>TRBV9|TRBD2|TRBJ2-5|-
CASSVGLSGGDEETQYF
TGTGCCAGCAGCGTAGGTCTTAGCGGGGGGGATGAGGAGACCCAGTACTTC
>TRBV11-2|-|TRBJ2-7|-
CASSAGRDSYEQYF
TGTGCCAGCAGCGCCGGGCGGGACTCCTACGAGCAGTACTTC
>TRBV4-1|TRBD1|TRBJ1-5|-
CASSRDRGGGQPQHF
TGCGCCAGCAGCCGAGACAGGGGCGGGGGGCAGCCCCAGCATTTT